The following is a T cell receptor (beta chain) sequence with its context. Profiling relied on immunoSEQ multiplex PCR, and the TCRdb table lists in-frame clones only, not all of them. Of a few hundred thousand clones in the sample, approximately 85% were seen once. Donors were grouped by their self-reported clinical history. This sample is drawn from a study of blood T cell repertoires in COVID-19. The V gene's germline CDR1 is LGHNA and CDR2 YSLEER. The CDR3 spans 14 residues. With 2 bases removed from V and 8 bases from J, the gap between germline ends came to 13 bases. The rearrangement joins TRBV4-3 to TRBJ2-1, with D unresolved. Sequenced sample: PBMCs or T cells enriched from blood (not recorded which). This TCR derives from a man younger than 45 who had recovered from COVID-19. CDR3 residues: CASSQLSGADEQFF. Written as DNA, the CDR3 is TGCGCCAGCAGCCAATTGTCGGGTGCGGATGAGCAGTTCTTC.